Presented here are 8 T cell receptor beta chains from one specimen sequenced in a study of cytomegalovirus exposure and HLA in healthy donors. Amplification used 60 Vbeta primers and 13 Jbeta primers. Clones were sequenced by immunoSEQ multiplex PCR, and TCRdb holds only the in-frame ones, with some missing. The sample has approximately 110,000 clones; roughly two thirds are singletons. Sample: PBMCs. Receptors were obtained from a man aged 40-50 years in good health and CMV-seronegative.

As concerns this clone: The same CDR3 also results from other DNA sequences found in this sample. This chain uses TRBV5-8 with TRBJ1-5; 8 positions match TRBD1. The CDR3 sequence is 17 residues long. Trimming cost V 4 bases and J 1 base; bases outside gene matches: 10. CDR1 and CDR2 (germline): SGHTS, YDEGEE. The CDR3: CASSIRTGRLSNQPQHF. CDR3 nucleotide sequence: TGTGCCAGCAGCATCCGGACAGGGAGATTGAGCAATCAGCCCCAGCATTTT.

The rearrangement joins TRBV19 to TRBJ1-5; tentative D call: TRBD1 (5 bases). Trimming stripped 7 bases from V and 2 bases from J, with 15 bases between. The CDR3 length is 15 residues. Germline V gene data show CDR1 as LNHDA and CDR2 as SQIVND (reference sequence). In nucleotides, the CDR3 is TGTGCCAGTACATGCCCAGGGAACTGCAATCAGCCCCAGCATTTT. Its translation is CASTCPGNCNQPQHF.

This clone was seen once. The V and J genes are TRBV9 and TRBJ2-5; perhaps TRBD1 as D (6 bases). The DNA end is a closer match to TRBJ2-7, so the J assignment may be wrong. Germline V gene sequence: CDR1 SGDLS, CDR2 YYNGEE. The CDR3 covers 15 residues. CDR3: CASSISQGLEYEQYF. DNA for the CDR3: TGTGCCAGCAGCATTTCACAGGGTCTGGAGTACGAGCAGTACTTC.

This clone was recorded a few times. The V and J genes are TRBV5-6 and TRBJ1-3, with D possibly matching TRBD1 (6 bases). Germline loops: CDR1 SGHDT, CDR2 YYEEEE. The CDR3 is made up of 17 amino acids. V was trimmed by 3 bases and J by 2 bases, leaving 18 bases between them. CDR3 sequence: CASSSLGDTGPGNTIYF. CDR3 sequence (DNA): TGTGCCAGCAGCTCCTTGGGGGACACAGGCCCTGGAAACACCATATATTTT.

This clone was recorded once. This chain joins TRBV7-6 and TRBJ2-5; 7 bases fit TRBD1. With V trimmed by 7 bases and J by 4 bases, 9 bases remained unmatched. The germline CDR1 and CDR2 sequences are SGHVS and FNYEAQ. CDR3 length: 14 amino acids. CDR3 in DNA: TGTGCCAGCACCTACATGACAGGGTTAGAGACCCAGTACTTC. Its protein is CASTYMTGLETQYF. The entire variable domain, with the rest obtained from reference TRBV7-6 and TRBJ2-5, is as follows: GAGVSQSPRYKVTKRGQDVALRCDPISGHVSLYWYRQALGQGPEFLTYFNYEAQQDKSGLPNDRFSAERPEGSISTLTIQRTEQRDSAMYRCASTYMTGLETQYFGPGTRLLVL.

The V gene is TRBV5-1, the J gene TRBJ1-4; D not resolved. Germline V CDR1 and CDR2: SGHRS, YFSETQ. Trimming removed 0 bases at V and 13 bases at J, with 19 bases between. The CDR3 runs 15 residues. The CDR3: CASSLEPGLDVGLFF. CDR3 sequence (DNA): TGCGCCAGCAGCTTGGAGCCGGGTCTGGATGTTGGACTGTTTTTT.

The V gene is TRBV19, the J gene TRBJ2-7; 9 bases map to TRBD1. The V gene's germline CDR1 is LNHDA and CDR2 SQIVND (reference sequence). V gave up 6 bases and J gave up 1 base; unmatched junction bases: 4. This CDR3 spans 14 amino acids. CDR3: CASSTGTGSYEQYF. The CDR3 nucleotides are TGTGCCAGTAGCACCGGGACAGGGTCCTACGAGCAGTACTTC.

Turning to this clone: Germline is not matched at one junction end, which may reflect a read error. This chain links TRBV7-7 with TRBJ2-1; TRBD2 aligns across 10 bases. Germline V gene sequence: CDR1 SSHAT, CDR2 FNYEAQ (reference sequence). The CDR3 is 15 amino acids. The CDR3 nucleotides read TGTGCTAGCAGCCAGAGCGGGGGGGCCGAGAATGAGCAGTTCTTC. Its protein product is CASSQSGGAENEQFF.